One and the same sample provided the 26 T cell receptor beta chains below, sequenced in a study of blood T cell repertoires in COVID-19. Data came from immunoSEQ multiplex PCR; TCRdb stores just in-frame clones and leaves some out. The sample includes about 70,000 clones, roughly 73% of them seen just once. Sequences were obtained from peripheral blood. Receptors were obtained from a human donor in a cohort sampled during active COVID-19.

This sequence joins TRBV7-9 and TRBJ2-5; 11 nucleotides line up with TRBD2. V trimming: 1 base; J trimming: 6 bases; junction bases outside the gene matches: 4. The CDR3 is made up of 15 amino acids. CDR1 SEHNR and CDR2 FQNEAQ come from the germline V gene (reference sequence). The CDR3 DNA reads TGTGCCAGCAGCTTAGTAGGGACTAGCGGCCAGACCCAGTACTTC. This encodes CASSLVGTSGQTQYF. Supplemented by reference TRBV7-9 and TRBJ2-5, the full variable domain reads DTGVSQNPRHKITKRGQNVTFRCDPISEHNRLYWYRQTLGQGPEFLTYFQNEAQLEKSRLLSDRFSAERPKGSFSTLEIQRTEQGDSAMYLCASSLVGTSGQTQYFGPGTRLLVL.

Comment on this clone: Other DNA sequences in the sample encode the same CDR3. The chain is built from TRBV9 and TRBJ1-2, with 7 bases matching TRBD1. V shed 0 bases and J 5 bases; nucleotides not matched to a gene: 4. The CDR3 totals 14 residues. Germline V gene data show CDR1 as SGDLS and CDR2 as YYNGEE. This chain's CDR3 is CASSVDPGGYGYTF. The CDR3 DNA follows: TGTGCCAGCAGCGTAGACCCAGGGGGGTATGGCTACACCTTC. The whole variable domain, remainder taken from reference TRBV9 and TRBJ1-2, is DSGVTQTPKHLITATGQRVTLRCSPRSGDLSVYWYQQSLDQGLQFLIQYYNGEERAKGNILERFSAQQFPDLHSELNLSSLELGDSALYFCASSVDPGGYGYTFGSGTRLTVV.

The chain employs TRBV6-1 and TRBJ1-2; 9 nucleotides line up with TRBD1. Germline-derived CDR1 and CDR2 are MNHNS and SASEGT. V shed 4 bases, J shed 8 bases, and the junction held 14 bases outside the gene matches. CDR3 length: 16 amino acids. The CDR3 region has the DNA TGTGCCAGCAGTGTGGGGGCTACCGGGACAGGGAAGGGCTACACCTTC. As protein: CASSVGATGTGKGYTF.

V usage is TRBV2 and J usage is TRBJ2-7; possibly TRBD1 for D (5 bases). Germline CDR1 is SNHLY and CDR2 is FYNNEI. V dropped 1 base and J dropped 2 bases, with 9 bases sitting between them. The CDR3 length is 14 residues. The CDR3 nucleotides are TGTGCCAGCAGTGAAGGGACAAACACCTACGAGCAGTACTTC. This encodes CASSEGTNTYEQYF.

The V and J genes are TRBV25-1 and TRBJ1-2, with D possibly matching TRBD1 (5 bases). Per the germline V gene, CDR1 is MGHDK and CDR2 is SYGVNS. The CDR3 is 13 amino acids. Trimming stripped 4 bases from V and 4 bases from J, with 10 bases between. The CDR3 is CASSATDFYGYTF. The CDR3 nucleotides read TGTGCCAGCAGTGCGACAGACTTCTATGGCTACACCTTC.

This chain joins TRBV11-3 and TRBJ2-7, with a possible D match to TRBD2 (6 bases). V lost 1 base and J lost 3, with 13 bases in between. The CDR3 runs to 15 residues. The germline gives CDR1 SGHNT, CDR2 YENEEA. CDR3 amino acids: CASSLGEAAYYEQYF. The CDR3 region has the DNA TGTGCCAGCAGCTTAGGGGAGGCCGCTTACTACGAGCAGTACTTC. Full variable domain (rest looked up from reference TRBV11-3 and TRBJ2-7): EAGVVQSPRYKIIEKKQPVAFWCNPISGHNTLYWYLQNLGQGPELLIRYENEEAVDDSQLPKDRFSAERLKGVDSTLKIQPAELGDSAVYLCASSLGEAAYYEQYFGPGTRLTVT.

CDR3 protein: CAWIGGAHTEAFF. CDR3 nucleotides: TGTGCCTGGATTGGGGGGGCCCACACTGAAGCTTTCTTT. This sequence joins TRBV30 and TRBJ1-1; tentatively, D is TRBD1 (6 bases). The CDR3 has 13 residues. V gave up 4 bases and J gave up 3 bases, with 12 bases separating them. Germline loops: CDR1 GTSNPN, CDR2 SVGIG (reference sequence).

For the CDR3, the DNA is TGCGCCAGCAGTGGCCTACTTGGGGGGGGAAACACTGAAGCTTTCTTT. Its protein product is CASSGLLGGGNTEAFF. This chain links TRBV10-1 with TRBJ1-1; the D gene is possibly TRBD1 (5 bases). The CDR3 sequence is 16 residues long. V lost 4 bases and J 2 bases, leaving 17 bases between the germline ends. The germline V gene encodes CDR1 WNHNN and CDR2 SYGVQD (reference sequence).

This sequence joins TRBV5-6 and TRBJ1-4; TRBD1 matches 7 bases. Germline V gene lookup returns CDR1 SGHDT and CDR2 YYEEEE. The trim removed 5 bases at V and 5 bases at J, leaving 9 bases unmatched. The CDR3 runs to 15 residues. DNA of the CDR3: TGTGCCAGCAGTACTCCCGGGACAGTGAATGAAAAACTGTTTTTT. Translated: CASSTPGTVNEKLFF.

The CDR3 coding sequence is TGTGCCAGCAGTCGGGGGCTGGGGGGGAATCAGCCCCAGCATTTT. Protein: CASSRGLGGNQPQHF. V usage is TRBV6-2 or TRBV6-3 and J usage is TRBJ1-5; possibly TRBD1 for D (6 bases). Germline CDR1 MNHEY, CDR2 SVGEGT. The CDR3 runs 15 residues. The V end was cut by 5 bases, the J end by 4 bases, with 15 bases between.

V and J are TRBV4-1 and TRBJ2-7; D perhaps matches TRBD2 (7 bases). The CDR3 covers 14 residues. Germline loops: CDR1 MGHRA, CDR2 YSYEKL. Trimming cost V 0 bases and J 6 bases, with 12 bases left between them. The CDR3 here is CASSQDRGAGEQYF. The CDR3 bases are TGCGCCAGCAGCCAAGATCGGGGGGCAGGCGAGCAGTACTTC.

The chain employs TRBV2 and TRBJ2-3; 7 bases are a match to TRBD2. The germline CDR1 and CDR2 sequences are SNHLY and FYNNEI. CDR3 length: 14 residues. With V trimmed by 1 base and J by 9 bases, 7 bases remained unmatched. The CDR3 region has the DNA TGTGCCAGCAGTGAAGTGGGCCGGGGGGACACGCAGTATTTT. It is translated as CASSEVGRGDTQYF. Based on the CDR3 plus reference TRBV2 and TRBJ2-3, the full variable domain is EPEVTQTPSHQVTQMGQEVILRCVPISNHLYFYWYRQILGQKVEFLVSFYNNEISEKSEIFDDQFSVERPDGSNFTLKIRSTKLEDSAMYFCASSEVGRGDTQYFGPGTRLTVL.

V gene TRBV7-9 combines with J gene TRBJ1-1; maybe TRBD1 (5 bases). Germline-derived CDR1 and CDR2 are SEHNR and FQNEAQ (reference sequence). Trimming took off 5 bases at V and 3 bases at J, with 13 bases between the two ends. The CDR3 spans 14 residues. The CDR3 DNA follows: TGTGCCAGCAGCCCGGAGCAGGGTGACACTGAAGCTTTCTTT. Its translation is CASSPEQGDTEAFF.

The table lists this clone with a count of one. The chain links TRBV5-4 to TRBJ1-2; possibly TRBD1 for D (6 bases). Trimming stripped 5 bases from V and 4 bases from J, with 15 bases between. This CDR3 is 14 amino acids long. Germline V CDR1 and CDR2: SGHNT, YYREEE (reference sequence). For the CDR3, the DNA is TGTGCCAGCAGGGTGCTGGGGACACGCTATGGCTACACCTTC. Translated, it gives CASRVLGTRYGYTF.

The V and J genes are TRBV27 and TRBJ1-2; perhaps TRBD1 as D (6 bases). The germline V and J ends were trimmed by 3 bases and 6 bases, with 17 bases remaining between them. This CDR3 contains 15 residues. Looked up from germline, CDR1 is MNHEY and CDR2 is SMNVEV (reference sequence). The CDR3 reads CASSFLGGADHGYTF. The CDR3 DNA follows: TGTGCCAGCAGTTTTCTCGGGGGGGCCGATCATGGCTACACCTTC.

This clone showed up just once. The chain carries TRBV19 and TRBJ2-3; D perhaps matches TRBD1 (6 bases). Trimming cost V 5 bases and J 9 bases, with 9 bases left between them. CDR1 and CDR2 (germline): LNHDA, SQIVND (reference sequence). CDR3 length: 11 amino acids. The CDR3 reads CASSLGTTQYF. As DNA, the CDR3 is TGTGCCAGTAGTCTTGGGACAACGCAGTATTTT.

This chain uses TRBV10-1 with TRBJ2-1, with 9 positions matching TRBD2. Germline V gives CDR1 WNHNN, CDR2 SYGVQD (reference sequence). This CDR3 is 16 amino acids long. V shed 0 bases, J shed 3 bases, and the junction held 3 bases outside the gene matches. CDR3 amino acids: CASSESGSGGYNEQFF. CDR3 sequence (DNA): TGCGCCAGCAGTGAGTCGGGTAGCGGGGGCTACAATGAGCAGTTCTTC.

The J gene is TRBJ2-7, the V gene TRBV9; 7 positions match TRBD1. V lost 0 bases to trimming and J lost 4 bases; unmatched junction nucleotides: 4. The CDR3 is 14 residues long. Germline V gives CDR1 SGDLS, CDR2 YYNGEE. CDR3 DNA: TGTGCCAGCAGCGTAGGGACAGGAGTATACGAGCAGTACTTC. This encodes CASSVGTGVYEQYF.

The chain recombines TRBV7-9 with TRBJ2-3, with TRBD2 matching 7 bases. The CDR3 has 15 amino acids. Germline CDR1 and CDR2: SEHNR and FQNEAQ (reference sequence). The J segment lost 4 bases and the V segment lost 5 bases, leaving 9 bases of the junction unmatched. The CDR3 sequence is CASSPLAGGSDTQYF. The DNA for the CDR3 is TGTGCCAGCAGCCCATTAGCGGGTGGTTCAGATACGCAGTATTTT. The whole variable domain, filled in from reference TRBV7-9 and TRBJ2-3, reads DTGVSQNPRHKITKRGQNVTFRCDPISEHNRLYWYRQTLGQGPEFLTYFQNEAQLEKSRLLSDRFSAERPKGSFSTLEIQRTEQGDSAMYLCASSPLAGGSDTQYFGPGTRLTVL.

The V call is TRBV2, the J call TRBJ2-7; D might be TRBD1 (6 bases). This CDR3 has 14 residues. Germline assignment: CDR1 SNHLY and CDR2 FYNNEI. Trimming took off 4 bases at V and 4 bases at J, with 14 bases between the two ends. For the CDR3, the DNA is TGTGCCAGCAGTGTGCAGGACAGAGAATACGAGCAGTACTTC. Residues: CASSVQDREYEQYF. Filled out from reference TRBV2 and TRBJ2-7, the complete variable domain reads EPEVTQTPSHQVTQMGQEVILRCVPISNHLYFYWYRQILGQKVEFLVSFYNNEISEKSEIFDDQFSVERPDGSNFTLKIRSTKLEDSAMYFCASSVQDREYEQYFGPGTRLTVT.

Regarding this clone: Other DNA sequences within the sample encode an identical CDR3. The gene calls are TRBV6-2 or TRBV6-3 and TRBJ2-7; D call uncertain. CDR1 and CDR2 from the germline V gene are MNHEY and SVGEGT. Trimming left V 2 bases short and J 1 base short, with 3 bases between. The CDR3 has 12 residues. CDR3 sequence (DNA): TGTGCCAGCAGTTACCCTTCCTACGAGCAGTACTTC. This sequence encodes CASSYPSYEQYF.

This clone appeared a few times. The chain has TRBV5-1 and TRBJ2-7, with 7 positions matching TRBD2. The ends lost 0 bases at V and 2 bases at J; junction bases unmatched: 5. CDR3 length: 15 amino acids. In germline, CDR1 is SGHRS, CDR2 YFSETQ. The DNA for the CDR3 is TGCGCCAGCAGCTTGGATGTCGGGGGGACCTACGAGCAGTACTTC. It translates to CASSLDVGGTYEQYF.

The V and J genes are TRBV4-1 and TRBJ1-2; D gene uncertain. Trimming took 4 bases from V and 4 from J, leaving 10 bases between them. The CDR3 runs to 13 residues. Per germline, CDR1 MGHRA and CDR2 YSYEKL. The CDR3 sequence: CASSRGVTYGYTF. The CDR3 DNA follows: TGCGCCAGCAGCCGAGGCGTAACCTATGGCTACACCTTC.

V and J are TRBV5-5 and TRBJ2-7, with 12 bases fitting TRBD1. Losses at the gene ends were 0 bases for V and 7 bases for J; bases not matched to a gene: 5. CDR1 and CDR2 (germline): SGHKS, YYEKEE (reference sequence). The CDR3 covers 15 residues. DNA for the CDR3: TGTGCCAGCAGCTTGGAGGGACAGGGGGCTGGGGAGCAGTACTTC. Protein sequence: CASSLEGQGAGEQYF.

Details on this clone: The junction shows a germline mismatch at one end, possibly a read error. The chain joins TRBV4-1 to TRBJ1-2; a weak D match, TRBD1 (6 bases). The germline CDR1 and CDR2 sequences are MGHRA and YSYEKL. The CDR3 consists of 16 residues. CDR3 nucleotides: TGCGCCAGCAGTCAAGGCCATGGGGGCGCTAACTATGGCTACACCTTC. This gives the protein CASSQGHGGANYGYTF.

The genes are TRBV9 and TRBJ1-2; D might be TRBD1 (5 bases). Germline CDR1 is SGDLS and CDR2 is YYNGEE. This CDR3 region has 16 residues. Trimming stripped 3 bases from V and 2 bases from J, with 17 bases between. The CDR3 DNA is TGTGCCAGCAGCGGATCGTGGGGCACTACAAACTATGGCTACACCTTC. Translating gives CASSGSWGTTNYGYTF.